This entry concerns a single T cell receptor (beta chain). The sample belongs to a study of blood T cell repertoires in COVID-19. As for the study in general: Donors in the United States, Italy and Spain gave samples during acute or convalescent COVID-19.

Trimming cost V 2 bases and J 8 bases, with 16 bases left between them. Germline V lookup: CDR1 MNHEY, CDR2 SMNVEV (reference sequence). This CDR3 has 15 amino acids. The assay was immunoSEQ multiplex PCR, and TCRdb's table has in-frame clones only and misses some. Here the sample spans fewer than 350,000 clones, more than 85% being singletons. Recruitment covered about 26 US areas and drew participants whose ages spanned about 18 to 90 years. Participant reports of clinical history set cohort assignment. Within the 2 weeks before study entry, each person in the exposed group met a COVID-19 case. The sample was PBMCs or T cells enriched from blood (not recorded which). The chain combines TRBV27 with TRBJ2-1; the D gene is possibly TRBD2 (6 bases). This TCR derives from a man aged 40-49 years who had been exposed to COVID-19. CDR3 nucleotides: TGTGCCAGCAGTTTAATGGGACTCCCTAGCGATGAGCAGTTCTTC. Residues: CASSLMGLPSDEQFF.